The 17 T cell receptor beta chains below come from one sample, sequenced in a study of control samples from healthy donors and cancer patients. Sequencing used immunoSEQ multiplex PCR; TCRdb keeps in-frame clones, though not all of them. The sample includes 130,000 or so clones, around 86% of them seen just once. Sequenced material: blood. These receptors came from a man aged 35-49 years in good health.

The chain joins TRBV19 to TRBJ1-6, with D unresolved. From germline, CDR1 is LNHDA and CDR2 SQIVND (reference sequence). The CDR3 spans 17 residues. Trimming pared 9 bases from V and 5 bases from J, leaving 23 bases between. The CDR3 nucleotides read TGTGCCAGCACCCCGGGTCTGGCGTCGGATGATAATTCACCCCTCCACTTT. It translates to CASTPGLASDDNSPLHF.

V gene TRBV5-1 combines with J gene TRBJ2-2; 8 positions agree with TRBD1. Germline CDR1 SGHRS, CDR2 YFSETQ. The CDR3 loop spans 16 amino acids. J was trimmed by 4 bases and V by 4 bases; bases with no gene match: 9. The CDR3 coding sequence is TGCGCCAGCAGCAATACAGGGGGGCAACGCACCGGGGAGCTGTTTTTT. Translated, it gives CASSNTGGQRTGELFF.

On this clone: The sample carries other DNA sequences with the same CDR3. In DNA, the CDR3 is TGCGCCAGCAGGGGAACGGGGGCCTACGAGCAGTACTTC. Protein sequence: CASRGTGAYEQYF. This chain joins TRBV10-1 and TRBJ2-7; weak D call: TRBD2 (6 bases). Germline CDR1 WNHNN, CDR2 SYGVQD (reference sequence). CDR3 size: 13 residues. Trimming left V 6 bases short and J 2 bases short, with 11 bases between.

This chain connects TRBV3-1 (or the pseudogene TRBV3-2) to TRBJ2-7; TRBD2 matches at 9 bases. This CDR3 has 15 amino acids. Germline CDR1 reads LGHDT; CDR2 reads YNNKEL (reference sequence). With 1 base clipped from V and 2 bases from J, the junction kept 3 bases outside the gene matches. The chain's CDR3 is CASSQGSGGPYEQYF. The CDR3 bases are TGTGCCAGCAGCCAAGGTAGCGGGGGACCCTACGAGCAGTACTTC.

This clone was detected only a few times. J is TRBJ1-1 and V is TRBV4-1; D not resolved. V was cut by 4 bases and J by 0 bases, with 6 bases left in between. CDR3 length: 13 residues. Germline loops: CDR1 MGHRA, CDR2 YSYEKL. CDR3 DNA sequence: TGCGCCAGCAGCCCGGTACTGAACACTGAAGCTTTCTTT. This encodes CASSPVLNTEAFF.

The chain joins TRBV2 to TRBJ1-5; D is possibly TRBD1 (5 bases). The CDR3 runs 14 residues. The ends were cut back, 4 bases at V and 0 bases at J, with 7 bases in the middle. Germline CDR1 and CDR2: SNHLY and FYNNEI. This CDR3 is CASSGTLSNQPQHF. Written as DNA, the CDR3 is TGTGCCAGCAGTGGGACACTTAGCAATCAGCCCCAGCATTTT.

The CDR3 sequence: CATSVEVAGGQETQYF. In nucleotides, the CDR3 is TGTGCCACCAGTGTAGAGGTAGCGGGGGGGCAAGAGACCCAGTACTTC. The chain is built from TRBV24-1 and TRBJ2-5; 11 bases match TRBD2. This CDR3 comprises 16 residues. V trimming: 5 bases; J trimming: 2 bases; junction bases outside the gene matches: 6. Looked up from germline, CDR1 is KGHDR and CDR2 is SFDVKD.

This clone has only one observation. This chain joins TRBV7-3 and TRBJ1-1; unclear D gene. Germline-derived CDR1 and CDR2 are SGHTA and FQGTGA. Trimming stripped 0 bases from V and 0 bases from J, with 11 bases between. The CDR3 loop spans 16 amino acids. The CDR3 here is CASSLTETAMNTEAFF. The CDR3 DNA is TGTGCCAGCAGCTTAACGGAGACGGCGATGAACACTGAAGCTTTCTTT.

The rearrangement joins TRBV7-9 to TRBJ1-5; 9 nucleotides line up with TRBD1. This CDR3 is 15 amino acids long. Per the germline V gene, CDR1 is SEHNR and CDR2 is FQNEAQ (reference sequence). With 3 bases clipped from V and 3 bases from J, the junction kept 3 bases outside the gene matches. CDR3 region: CASSFWDRDNQPQHF. CDR3 DNA: TGTGCCAGCAGCTTCTGGGACAGGGACAATCAGCCCCAGCATTTT.

The rearrangement joins TRBV6-1 to TRBJ2-1; D unclear. V lost 2 bases and J 0 bases, leaving 5 bases between the germline ends. This CDR3 spans 14 amino acids. Per the germline V gene, CDR1 is MNHNS and CDR2 is SASEGT. The chain's CDR3 is CASSESSSYNEQFF. CDR3 DNA: TGTGCCAGCAGTGAATCCTCCTCCTACAATGAGCAGTTCTTC.

This clone was recorded only once. The chain carries TRBV5-4 and TRBJ1-1; D is unclear. The CDR3 is 14 amino acids. The V and J ends lost 5 bases and 8 bases respectively, with 19 bases between them. Germline V gene data show CDR1 as SGHNT and CDR2 as YYREEE (reference sequence). The CDR3 coding sequence is TGTGCCAGCAGTTTTCAAGCCCGGGCGACGGAAGCTTTCTTT. It specifies CASSFQARATEAFF. The full variable domain, its missing parts supplied by reference TRBV5-4 and TRBJ1-1, is ETGVTQSPTHLIKTRGQQVTLRCSSQSGHNTVSWYQQALGQGPQFIFQYYREEENGRGNFPPRFSGLQFPNYSSELNVNALELDDSALYLCASSFQARATEAFFGQGTRLTVV.

This chain links TRBV19 with TRBJ1-1; 7 bases align to TRBD1. This CDR3 is built from 15 residues. J was trimmed by 5 bases and V by 7 bases; bases with no gene match: 13. Germline V gene sequence: CDR1 LNHDA, CDR2 SQIVND (reference sequence). This CDR3 is CASIPRDSGSTEAFF. The CDR3 nucleotides read TGTGCCAGTATCCCCCGGGACAGCGGGTCGACTGAAGCTTTCTTT.

The V and J genes are TRBV29-1 and TRBJ2-2, with D uncertain. Germline loops: CDR1 SQVTM, CDR2 ANQGSEA. V gave up 4 bases and J gave up 1 base, with 7 bases separating them. This CDR3 spans 13 amino acids. CDR3 coding DNA: TGCAGCGTTGTTAAGGGGAACACCGGGGAGCTGTTTTTT. Protein product: CSVVKGNTGELFF.

This clone turned up a few times. The chain couples TRBV19 to TRBJ1-5; TRBD1 aligns across 12 bases. Germline assignment: CDR1 LNHDA and CDR2 SQIVND (reference sequence). With V trimmed by 8 bases and J by 7 bases, 6 bases remained unmatched. This CDR3 is built from 14 residues. This CDR3 is CASEVGTGGQPQHF. For the CDR3, the DNA is TGTGCCAGTGAGGTAGGGACAGGGGGCCAGCCCCAGCATTTT.

As to this clone: This sample includes further DNA sequences coding for the same CDR3. This sequence joins TRBV9 and TRBJ1-3, with D possibly being TRBD1 (6 bases). CDR3 size: 15 residues. Germline V gene sequence: CDR1 SGDLS, CDR2 YYNGEE. Trimming took 0 bases from V and 3 from J, leaving 10 bases between them. As DNA, the CDR3 is TGTGCCAGCAGCGTAGGGGGGGCTCGTGGAAACACCATATATTTT. As protein: CASSVGGARGNTIYF.

CDR3 in DNA: TGTGCCAGCAGCCTCACAGGGAATCATGGCTACACCTTC. Amino acid sequence: CASSLTGNHGYTF. The chain employs TRBV3-1 (or the pseudogene TRBV3-2) and TRBJ1-2; TRBD1 is a possible D gene (6 bases). The CDR3 consists of 13 residues. Germline CDR1 and CDR2: LGHDT and YNNKEL (reference sequence). V lost 4 bases and J 6 bases, leaving 12 bases between the germline ends.

The V gene is TRBV10-3, the J gene TRBJ2-3; 9 bases are shared with TRBD1. The length of the CDR3 is 16 residues. CDR1 is ENHRY and CDR2 is SYGVKD in the germline V gene. The V gene end was trimmed by 0 bases and the J gene end by 1 base; junction bases not matched to a gene: 2. CDR3 DNA sequence: TGTGCCATCAGTGAGTCGCGGACAGGGGGCACAGATACGCAGTATTTT. As protein: CAISESRTGGTDTQYF.